This entry is about one TCR beta chain. The antigen is undetermined. The sample comes from a study of human T cells and chemical hapten exposure. Trimming stripped 2 bases from V and 8 bases from J, with 18 bases between. CDR1 MNHEY and CDR2 SVGEGT come from the germline V gene. The CDR3 length is 15 residues. The study, taken as a whole, reports: Healthy people's immune response may differ from that of the donors, who had alopecia. Controls had significantly fewer large CDR3 similarity clusters than were formed by expanded TCRs.

Time point specified: patch test 2, 6 weeks after DPC sensitization. Regarding treatment: therapeutic diphenylcyclopropenone sensitization with weekly scalp DPC. The study's library attached unique molecular identifiers to single cDNA molecules. Authors' processing steps: Sampled TCR counts reached a median of roughly 100,000 per sample, with values ranging from roughly 23,224 to 690,600. TCRdb used MiXCR to reprocess the RACE reads, holding one entry per CDR3 protein. The V and J calls and clone size come from TCRdb's table, not from the authors' own analysis. The sample lists around 67,000 distinct CDR3 sequences, about 9% occurring once.

This clonotype was obtained from a woman in her 50s with alopecia areata. Some clones in this sample may be carry-over from other donors' samples. The chain couples TRBV6-2 or TRBV6-3 to TRBJ1-1, with unresolved D. This specimen consisted of whole blood, obtained in connection with sensitization to the hapten diphenylcyclopropenone (DPC). This CDR3 is CASSYLQNGKKEAFF. CDR3 DNA sequence: TGTGCCAGCAGTTACCTCCAAAATGGGAAGAAAGAAGCTTTCTTT.